These 25 T cell receptor beta chains originate from one sample sequenced in a study of T cells in Graves' hyperthyroidism and ophthalmopathy (dated by TCRdb to the late 2010s). The library relied on multiplex PCR. Sequencer: Illumina HiSeq 2000. TCR beta CDR3 regions were amplified from RNA transcripts. The first round of RT-PCR for the TCR CDR3 was performed with the HTBI primer set and the Qiagen OneStep RT-PCR kit. TCRdb handled the public reads itself, with Q25 trimming in fastp and clone calling in MiXCR, and kept productive beta chains. Entries that share a CDR3 protein sequence are merged under the most common genes and DNA. For this sample there are under 450,000 distinct CDR3 sequences; approximately 18% appear just once. Around a third of the sample rests with the top ten. The sample taken for sequencing was blood. These receptors came from a woman in her twenties or thirties with Graves' hyperthyroidism that later progressed to Graves' ophthalmopathy.

This sequence joins TRBV6-8 and TRBJ2-3; D gene unclear. Germline CDR1 reads MNHGY; CDR2 reads SAAAGT. V lost 1 base and J lost 4, with 3 bases in between. The CDR3 sequence is 12 residues long. DNA of the CDR3: TGTGCCAGCAGTTACTGGGCAGATACGCAGTATTTT. This sequence encodes CASSYWADTQYF.

This clonotype appeared a few times. The rearrangement links TRBV10-3 to TRBJ2-1, with TRBD2 identical over 9 bases. The CDR3 contains 16 residues. V was pared by 2 bases and J by 7 bases, with 9 bases of the junction left unmatched. From germline, CDR1 is ENHRY and CDR2 SYGVKD. The DNA of the CDR3 is TGTGCCATCAGTGAGAAGGAAGGCCTAGCGGGAAATGAGCAGTTCTTC. Translated: CAISEKEGLAGNEQFF.

In this sample, this clonotype turned up a few times. The chain employs TRBV20-1 and TRBJ2-3; TRBD2 aligns across 8 bases. Germline V gene sequence: CDR1 DFQATT, CDR2 SNEGSKA (reference sequence). V lost 3 bases to trimming and J lost 5 bases; unmatched junction nucleotides: 4. CDR3 length equals 13 residues. CDR3 sequence: CSASKREQDTQYF. CDR3 sequence (DNA): TGCAGTGCTAGCAAGCGGGAGCAAGATACGCAGTATTTT.

The chain employs TRBV14 and TRBJ2-3; unclear D gene. Germline lookup yields CDR1 SGHDN and CDR2 FVKESK. V lost 1 base and J lost 10, with 12 bases in between. The CDR3 runs 13 residues. The CDR3 loop reads CASSQVSASAQYF. In DNA form, the CDR3 reads TGTGCCAGCAGCCAAGTTTCAGCATCGGCGCAGTATTTT.

This clonotype appeared many times. The rearrangement joins TRBV7-2 to TRBJ1-3; D call uncertain. The germline CDR1 and CDR2 sequences are SGHTA and FQGNSA. V was cut by 2 bases and J by 4 bases, with 9 bases left in between. The CDR3 is made up of 14 amino acids. The DNA of the CDR3 is TGTGCCAGCAGCTTATTACTCCCCGGAAACACCATATATTTT. It codes for CASSLLLPGNTIYF.

This clonotype was recorded at least ten times. V gene TRBV4-2 combines with J gene TRBJ2-7; perhaps TRBD1 as D (5 bases). Trimming left V 1 base short and J 5 bases short, with 15 bases between. Germline CDR1 LGHNA, CDR2 YNFKEQ. The CDR3 covers 15 residues. CDR3 sequence: CASSQVARVNDEQYF. Here the CDR3 DNA reads TGTGCCAGCAGCCAAGTAGCCAGGGTTAACGACGAGCAGTACTTC.

This clonotype was recorded a few times. The J gene is TRBJ2-3, the V gene TRBV6-1, with 9 bases identical to TRBD1. The CDR3 extends over 15 amino acids. V lost 4 bases, J lost 6 bases, and 8 bases stayed unmatched. Germline V gene lookup returns CDR1 MNHNS and CDR2 SASEGT. The CDR3, as DNA: TGTGCCAGCAGTGCGCGGACAGGGGCAGGGGATACGCAGTATTTT. This translates into CASSARTGAGDTQYF.

This clonotype was detected ten times or more. The chain recombines TRBV6-1 with TRBJ2-3; D gene uncertain. V gave up 7 bases and J gave up 0 bases, with 8 bases separating them. This CDR3 is 13 amino acids long. The germline V gene has CDR1 MNHNS and CDR2 SASEGT. The CDR3 spells CASTSGSTDTQYF. The CDR3 DNA is TGTGCCAGCACGAGTGGGAGCACAGATACGCAGTATTTT.

Points on this clonotype: Being one base from a much bigger clone, this may be a read error. This sequence joins TRBV6-1 and TRBJ2-1; possibly TRBD2 for D (6 bases). The CDR3 length is 15 residues. CDR1 is MNHNS and CDR2 is SASEGT in the germline V gene. DNA for the CDR3: TGTGCCGGCAGTCCTTCCGCGGGATCCTACAATGAGCAGTTCTTC. Its protein is CAGSPSAGSYNEQFF.

This clonotype came up a few times. The gene calls are TRBV7-8 and TRBJ2-7; 7 bases are shared with TRBD1. CDR1 SGHVS and CDR2 FQNEAQ come from the germline V gene. The CDR3 consists of 14 residues. V lost 5 bases and J lost 7; bases outside the gene matches: 11. The CDR3 region is CASSQGQSYGEQYF. CDR3 DNA: TGTGCCAGCAGCCAGGGACAGAGCTACGGGGAGCAGTACTTC.

The chain uses TRBV7-9 and TRBJ1-4; possible D gene TRBD1, 5 bases. This CDR3 comprises 14 residues. Deletions cut 3 bases from V and 6 bases from J, with 11 bases between. Germline CDR1 SEHNR, CDR2 FQNEAQ (reference sequence). The CDR3 DNA follows: TGTGCCAGCAGCTTCCAGGGATTCGATGAAAAACTGTTTTTT. Amino acids: CASSFQGFDEKLFF.

The J gene is TRBJ2-7, the V gene TRBV13; TRBD1 aligns across 9 bases. This CDR3 spans 17 amino acids. Germline lookup yields CDR1 PRHDT and CDR2 FYEKMQ (reference sequence). The V and J ends lost 0 bases and 6 bases, in that order; junction bases with no gene match: 12. CDR3 sequence: CASSLGRDRVKYGEQYF. The CDR3 DNA follows: TGTGCCAGCAGCTTAGGTCGGGACAGGGTAAAATACGGCGAGCAGTACTTC.

This clonotype has ten or more counts. The chain employs TRBV13 and TRBJ2-5; D may be TRBD1 (5 bases). The CDR3 contains 13 residues. Trimming removed 6 bases from V and 0 bases from J, with 8 bases in between. In germline, CDR1 is PRHDT, CDR2 FYEKMQ (reference sequence). CDR3 bases: TGTGCCAGCAGACGACAGCACCAAGAGACCCAGTACTTC. Encoded protein: CASRRQHQETQYF.

In the case of this clonotype: This may be a read error, as it is one base from a much larger clone. The chain carries TRBV7-2 and TRBJ2-5; D gene ambiguous. The CDR3 runs to 14 residues. Looked up from germline, CDR1 is SGHTA and CDR2 is FQGNSA. Between the trimmed V and J ends, which lost 1 base and 4 bases, there was a span of 10 bases. CDR3 DNA: TGTGCCAGCAGCTTAGAGGAAGTCATAGAGACCCAGTACTTC. Translating gives CASSLEEVIETQYF.

The V call is TRBV7-6, the J call TRBJ2-2; D gene unclear. This CDR3 has 17 amino acids. The ends were cut back, 1 base at V and 1 base at J, with 13 bases in the middle. Looked up from germline, CDR1 is SGHVS and CDR2 is FNYEAQ. The CDR3 nucleotides read TGTGCCAGCAGCTTAGACGAGCAGCTAAAGAACACCGGGGAGCTGTTTTTT. This encodes CASSLDEQLKNTGELFF.

This clonotype was found many times. The V call is TRBV6-1, the J call TRBJ1-1; D remains unclear. There are 21 residues in the CDR3. Looked up from germline, CDR1 is MNHNS and CDR2 is SASEGT. With 2 bases removed from V and 0 bases from J, the gap between germline ends came to 28 bases. The DNA for the CDR3 is TGTGCCAGCAGTGAAAAGGCTCGACTCAACTTACAGAAGGGAATGAACACTGAAGCTTTCTTT. Amino acid sequence: CASSEKARLNLQKGMNTEAFF.

The rearrangement links TRBV5-1 to TRBJ1-2; the D gene is possibly TRBD1 (5 bases). Germline V lookup: CDR1 SGHRS, CDR2 YFSETQ. The V and J ends lost 0 bases and 8 bases respectively, with 11 bases between them. The CDR3 has 13 amino acids. This chain's CDR3 is CASSLDGEGGYTF. The CDR3 nucleotides read TGCGCCAGCAGCTTGGACGGCGAGGGGGGCTACACCTTC.

This clonotype has at least ten counts. The rearrangement joins TRBV6-1 to TRBJ1-2; 7 nucleotides align to TRBD1. V trimming: 5 bases; J trimming: 2 bases; junction bases outside the gene matches: 8. The CDR3 runs 15 residues. Looked up from germline, CDR1 is MNHNS and CDR2 is SASEGT. The CDR3 DNA reads as TGTGCCAGCAGTCCCGGGACAGAAGCAAACTATGGCTACACCTTC. It specifies CASSPGTEANYGYTF.

This clonotype was detected only a few times. CDR3 DNA: TGCGCCAGCAGCTTGGCCTTGAGGGGGGGTCCAAGCAATGAGCAGTTCTTC. This translates into CASSLALRGGPSNEQFF. The chain combines TRBV5-1 with TRBJ2-1; weak D call: TRBD2 (7 bases). The CDR3 covers 17 residues. Trimming pared 0 bases from V and 6 bases from J, leaving 19 bases between. Germline-derived CDR1 and CDR2 are SGHRS and YFSETQ.

This clonotype was seen only once. The CDR3: CASSENEGANTEAFF. CDR3 DNA: TGTGCCAGCAGTGAAAACGAGGGGGCGAACACTGAAGCTTTCTTT. The rearrangement uses TRBV6-1 and TRBJ1-1; TRBD1 matches 7 bases. The ends lost 2 bases at V and 1 base at J; junction bases unmatched: 4. The CDR3 has 15 amino acids. Germline lookup yields CDR1 MNHNS and CDR2 SASEGT.

This clonotype was recorded at least ten times. The chain uses TRBV3-1 and TRBJ2-7, with 7 bases matching TRBD1. The trim removed 5 bases at V and 1 base at J, leaving 11 bases unmatched. CDR1 LGHDT and CDR2 YNNKEL come from the germline V gene (reference sequence). CDR3 length: 16 amino acids. CDR3: CASSSQVRTGSYEQYF. For the CDR3, the DNA is TGTGCCAGCAGCTCCCAAGTCAGGACAGGATCCTACGAGCAGTACTTC.

This clonotype was found many times. The chain has TRBV9 and TRBJ2-3, with 9 bases identical to TRBD2. The ends lost 2 bases at V and 4 bases at J; junction bases unmatched: 5. The CDR3 is 15 residues long. Germline CDR1 reads SGDLS; CDR2 reads YYNGEE. CDR3 nucleotide sequence: TGTGCCAGCAGCGTCGGCGGGAGGGGCGCAGATACGCAGTATTTT. It translates to CASSVGGRGADTQYF.

This clonotype was seen at least ten times. This chain connects TRBV7-2 to TRBJ2-4, with 9 bases aligning to TRBD1. This CDR3 comprises 14 residues. The V gene's germline CDR1 is SGHTA and CDR2 FQGNSA. After removal of 5 bases from V and 7 bases from J, the junction contained 6 bases not matched to a gene. The chain's CDR3 is CASSRRTGENIQYF. The DNA of the CDR3 is TGTGCCAGCAGCCGCCGGACAGGGGAGAACATTCAGTACTTC.

A word on this clonotype: Since the CDR3 does not end with the conserved phenylalanine or tryptophan, this likely comes from a read error. V and J are TRBV7-8 and TRBJ2-7; 8 nucleotides match TRBD2. The CDR3 is 16 amino acids. Trimming at V came to 2 bases and at J to 2 bases, leaving 8 bases not matched to a gene. Germline V lookup: CDR1 SGHVS, CDR2 FQNEAQ. The CDR3: CASSLRGGGPTYEQYL. The CDR3 DNA reads TGTGCCAGCAGCTTACGGGGCGGGGGGCCCACCTACGAGCAGTACTTG.

This chain connects TRBV2 to TRBJ1-1; tentatively, D is TRBD1 (5 bases). Per the germline V gene, CDR1 is SNHLY and CDR2 is FYNNEI. This CDR3 has 17 residues. With 2 bases removed from V and 1 base from J, the gap between germline ends came to 17 bases. CDR3 amino acids: CASSEPVRRAANTEAFF. DNA for the CDR3: TGTGCCAGCAGTGAACCGGTTCGCAGGGCAGCGAACACTGAAGCTTTCTTT.